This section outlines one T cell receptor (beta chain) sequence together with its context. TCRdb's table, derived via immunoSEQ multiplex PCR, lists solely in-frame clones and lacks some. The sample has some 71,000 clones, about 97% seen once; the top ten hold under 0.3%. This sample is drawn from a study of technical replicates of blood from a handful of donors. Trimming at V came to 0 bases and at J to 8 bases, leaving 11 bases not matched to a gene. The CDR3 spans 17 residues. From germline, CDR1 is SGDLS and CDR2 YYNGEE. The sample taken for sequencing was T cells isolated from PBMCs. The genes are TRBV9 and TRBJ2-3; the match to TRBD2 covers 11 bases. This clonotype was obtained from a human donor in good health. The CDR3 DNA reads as TGTGCCAGCAGCGTAGTTGCCGGGACTAGCGGTTCGGGTACGCAGTATTTT. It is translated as CASSVVAGTSGSGTQYF.